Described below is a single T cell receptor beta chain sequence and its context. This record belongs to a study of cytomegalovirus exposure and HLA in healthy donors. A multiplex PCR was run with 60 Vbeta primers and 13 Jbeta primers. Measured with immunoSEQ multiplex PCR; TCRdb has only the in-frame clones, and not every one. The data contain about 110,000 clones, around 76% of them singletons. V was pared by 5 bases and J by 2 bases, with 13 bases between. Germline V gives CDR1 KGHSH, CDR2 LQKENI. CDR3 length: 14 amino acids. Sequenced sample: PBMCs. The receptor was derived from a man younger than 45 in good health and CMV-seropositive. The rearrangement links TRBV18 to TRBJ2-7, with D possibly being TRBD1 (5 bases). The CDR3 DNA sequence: TGTGCCAGCTCATTCGGCCAGGACACCTACGAGCAGTACTTC. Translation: CASSFGQDTYEQYF.